These 18 T cell receptor beta chains share one sample of origin, sequenced in a study of STAT3 mutations in large granular lymphocyte leukemia. Antigen specificity for these receptors is unknown. Study-level points and caveats: Every T-cell large granular lymphocyte leukemia patient had at least one immunodominant TCR beta clonotype.

The repertoire was sequenced with immunoSEQ multiplex PCR; TCRdb's copy has only in-frame clones and lacks some. The sample lists about 12,000 clones; 65% to 85% were seen once. The sample was peripheral blood mononuclear cells. The receptor source for this set is a man aged 60 to 69 with T-cell large granular lymphocyte leukemia. Some clones in this sample may be carry-over from other donors' samples.

The chain uses TRBV2 and TRBJ2-5; D remains ambiguous. The CDR3 runs 14 residues. V dropped 8 bases and J dropped 5 bases, with 18 bases sitting between them. CDR1 and CDR2 from the germline V gene are SNHLY and FYNNEI. The CDR3 is CASGRWSGEETQYF. The DNA for the CDR3 is TGTGCCAGCGGGCGGTGGTCGGGTGAGGAGACCCAGTACTTC. Supplemented by reference TRBV2 and TRBJ2-5, the full variable domain reads EPEVTQTPSHQVTQMGQEVILRCVPISNHLYFYWYRQILGQKVEFLVSFYNNEISEKSEIFDDQFSVERPDGSNFTLKIRSTKLEDSAMYFCASGRWSGEETQYFGPGTRLLVL.

This clone is medium-sized. V and J are TRBV28 and TRBJ2-7, with D uncertain. The V and J ends lost 2 bases and 2 bases respectively, with 7 bases between them. Germline CDR1 reads MDHEN; CDR2 reads SYDVKM. The CDR3 runs 13 residues. The CDR3 sequence is CASSLRGAYEQYF. DNA of the CDR3: TGTGCCAGCAGTTTACGCGGAGCCTACGAGCAGTACTTC. The whole variable domain, filled in from reference TRBV28 and TRBJ2-7, reads DVKVTQSSRYLVKRTGEKVFLECVQDMDHENMFWYRQDPGLGLRLIYFSYDVKMKEKGDIPEGYSVSREKKERFSLILESASTNQTSMYLCASSLRGAYEQYFGPGTRLTVT.

This clone showed up just a few times. The chain couples TRBV11-2 to TRBJ1-1, with D uncertain. From germline, CDR1 is SGHAT and CDR2 FQNNGV. V shed 1 base and J shed 8 bases, with 8 bases lying between them. The CDR3 is 12 amino acids. The CDR3, as DNA: TGTGCCAGCAGCTTAGTCTCGGAGGAAGCTTTCTTT. Translated, it gives CASSLVSEEAFF.

The chain couples TRBV6-6 to TRBJ2-5, with D hard to call. The germline V gene has CDR1 MNHNY and CDR2 SVGAGI (reference sequence). CDR3 size: 13 residues. Trimming stripped 10 bases from V and 5 bases from J, with 17 bases between. The CDR3 protein is CAIKGSNDETQYF. CDR3 nucleotides: TGTGCCATCAAAGGGTCCAATGACGAGACCCAGTACTTC.

This rearrangement joins TRBV11-1 to TRBJ2-5, with 8 bases matching TRBD2. This CDR3 region has 16 residues. Germline loops: CDR1 SGHAT, CDR2 FQDESV (reference sequence). The V and J ends lost 5 bases and 1 base, in that order; junction bases with no gene match: 9. This chain's CDR3 is CASSPPQRERQETQYF. The CDR3, as DNA: TGTGCCAGCAGCCCGCCCCAGCGGGAGCGCCAAGAGACCCAGTACTTC.

The chain carries TRBV7-8 and TRBJ1-5; TRBD1 might be the D (5 bases). The CDR3 loop spans 14 amino acids. The germline gives CDR1 SGHVS, CDR2 FQNEAQ. V gave up 5 bases and J gave up 3 bases, with 11 bases separating them. In DNA form, the CDR3 reads TGTGCCAGCAGCCGGCGGGGGGACAATCAGCCCCAGCATTTT. It is translated as CASSRRGDNQPQHF.

V is TRBV28 and J is TRBJ1-1; unclear D gene. The CDR3 runs 15 residues. Germline V gene sequence: CDR1 MDHEN, CDR2 SYDVKM. V lost 1 base and J lost 1, with 10 bases in between. The CDR3 protein is CASSLLSPSNTEAFF. Written as DNA, the CDR3 is TGTGCCAGCAGTTTATTGAGCCCCTCGAACACTGAAGCTTTCTTT.

The genes are TRBV5-1 and TRBJ2-6; no reliable D call. Per the germline V gene, CDR1 is SGHRS and CDR2 is YFSETQ. V shed 6 bases and J shed 4 bases, with 2 bases lying between them. The CDR3 is made up of 11 amino acids. The CDR3 is CASTGANVLTF. The CDR3 DNA follows: TGCGCCAGCACCGGGGCCAACGTCCTGACTTTC.

The CDR3 spells CASRLQQNYGYTF. The CDR3 DNA is TGTGCCAGTAGACTTCAACAGAACTATGGCTACACCTTC. This chain joins TRBV19 and TRBJ1-2; D call uncertain. This CDR3 has 13 amino acids. The V gene lost 6 bases and the J gene lost 2 bases, with 10 bases spanning the gap. Germline loops: CDR1 LNHDA, CDR2 SQIVND (reference sequence).

This chain uses TRBV6-5 with TRBJ2-1; 9 bases line up with TRBD2. The CDR3 consists of 14 residues. The V and J ends lost 6 bases and 12 bases, in that order; junction bases with no gene match: 12. CDR1 is MNHEY, CDR2 SVGAGI, per germline. As DNA, the CDR3 is TGTGCCAGCAGCGCGGGGGGGGGTTATGTGCGGCAGTTCTTC. The encoded protein is CASSAGGGYVRQFF.

This rearrangement joins TRBV29-1 to TRBJ2-1; D ambiguous. The V end lost 2 bases, the J end lost 7 bases, and 6 bases lay between the germline ends. CDR3 length: 11 residues. From germline, CDR1 is SQVTM and CDR2 ANQGSEA. The CDR3 DNA follows: TGCAGCGTTGAATTGGGGAATGAGCAGTTCTTC. It translates to CSVELGNEQFF.

V is TRBV28 and J is TRBJ1-5; 11 nucleotides line up with TRBD1. The CDR3 has 15 residues. With V trimmed by 7 bases and J by 7 bases, 9 bases remained unmatched. Per germline, CDR1 MDHEN and CDR2 SYDVKM. CDR3 nucleotides: TGTGCCAGCACCTTGGGGACAGGGGGTAAACAGCCCCAGCATTTT. Translated: CASTLGTGGKQPQHF.

The chain recombines TRBV5-1 with TRBJ1-2, with D tentatively TRBD1 (6 bases). CDR1 and CDR2 from the germline V gene are SGHRS and YFSETQ. V was clipped by 4 bases and J by 0 bases, with 22 bases between them. The CDR3 totals 18 residues. CDR3 DNA sequence: TGCGCCAGCAGCCTCCGCCGGGACACCGAGTTAGCTAACTATGGCTACACCTTC. This encodes CASSLRRDTELANYGYTF.

The genes are TRBV21-1 and TRBJ2-2. TRBV21-1 is assigned pseudogene status. This CDR3 has 16 amino acids. The CDR3 protein is CASSKGVTHSAGELFF. The CDR3 DNA follows: TGTGCCAGCAGCAAAGGGGTCACTCACAGCGCCGGGGAGCTGTTTTTT.

This clone was counted only a few times. The chain links TRBV7-9 to TRBJ1-1; D perhaps matches TRBD1 (5 bases). Germline loops: CDR1 SEHNR, CDR2 FQNEAQ (reference sequence). CDR3 length equals 13 residues. Trimming took off 2 bases at V and 4 bases at J, with 8 bases between the two ends. CDR3 in DNA: TGTGCCAGCAGCTTACAGGGTGGCACTGAAGCTTTCTTT. Amino acid sequence: CASSLQGGTEAFF.

This chain connects TRBV29-1 to TRBJ1-1; TRBD1 might be the D (6 bases). V lost 4 bases and J 6 bases, leaving 6 bases between the germline ends. The CDR3 sequence is 10 residues long. The germline V gene has CDR1 SQVTM and CDR2 ANQGSEA. The CDR3 DNA sequence: TGCAGCGTTGGGACAGCTGAAGCTTTCTTT. Encoded protein: CSVGTAEAFF.

The J gene is TRBJ1-5, the V gene TRBV19; D gene unclear. The germline V gene encodes CDR1 LNHDA and CDR2 SQIVND (reference sequence). The CDR3 runs 12 residues. V dropped 9 bases and J dropped 0 bases, with 6 bases sitting between them. The CDR3 sequence: CASRPSNQPQHF. The CDR3 nucleotides read TGTGCCAGCAGACCTAGCAATCAGCCCCAGCATTTT.

CDR3 nucleotide sequence: TGTGCCAGCAGCCCATATGGGACAGGGCAGGTCGATCAGCCCCAGCATTTT. Its protein is CASSPYGTGQVDQPQHF. The chain employs TRBV5-6 and TRBJ1-5; the match to TRBD1 covers 9 bases. The CDR3 loop spans 17 amino acids. Per germline, CDR1 SGHDT and CDR2 YYEEEE. The ends lost 4 bases at V and 5 bases at J; junction bases unmatched: 13.